The clone carrying this T cell receptor (beta chain) has a count of ten or more. What it recognizes is unknown. The data were taken from a study of T cells in Graves' hyperthyroidism and ophthalmopathy. Germline CDR1 MNHNS, CDR2 SASEGT. V lost 4 bases and J 3 bases, leaving 9 bases between the germline ends. There are 13 residues in the CDR3. Findings of the study overall: Ophthalmopathy was identified by the model a median around 6.3 months ahead of onset.

Amplification of TCR beta CDR3 regions was performed using RNA transcripts as template. The HTBI primer set drove a first-round RT-PCR of the TCR CDR3. TCRdb reprocessed the multiplex PCR reads with MiXCR, giving one entry per CDR3 protein. Among fewer than 550,000 distinct CDR3 sequences, roughly 25% were seen once, and the ten largest hold roughly 12%. The rearrangement joins TRBV6-1 to TRBJ1-2; weak D call: TRBD1 (5 bases). The clonotype was recovered from a woman between 25 and 40 years old with Graves' ophthalmopathy. The material sequenced was blood. The CDR3 DNA reads as TGTGCCAGCAGTGGGGGACCAGACTATGGCTACACCTTC. Its translation: CASSGGPDYGYTF.